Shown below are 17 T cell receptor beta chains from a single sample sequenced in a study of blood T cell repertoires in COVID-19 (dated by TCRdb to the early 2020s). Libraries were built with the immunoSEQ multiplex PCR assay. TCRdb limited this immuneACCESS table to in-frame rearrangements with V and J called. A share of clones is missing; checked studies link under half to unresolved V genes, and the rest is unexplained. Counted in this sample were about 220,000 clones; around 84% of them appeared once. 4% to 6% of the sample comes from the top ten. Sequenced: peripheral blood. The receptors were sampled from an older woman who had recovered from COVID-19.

The CDR3 region is CASARPGDTEAFF. The CDR3 DNA reads as TGTGCCAGCGCCCGGCCCGGAGACACTGAAGCTTTCTTT. The rearrangement uses TRBV28 and TRBJ1-1, with unresolved D. Trimming took 8 bases from V and 3 from J, leaving 13 bases between them. Per the germline V gene, CDR1 is MDHEN and CDR2 is SYDVKM. The CDR3 has 13 residues.

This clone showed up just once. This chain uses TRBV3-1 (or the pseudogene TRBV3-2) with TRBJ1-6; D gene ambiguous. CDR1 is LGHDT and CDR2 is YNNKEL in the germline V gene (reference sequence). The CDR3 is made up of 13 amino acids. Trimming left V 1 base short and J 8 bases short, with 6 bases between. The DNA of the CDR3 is TGTGCCAGCAGCCAAGTCGGGGATTCACCCCTCCACTTT. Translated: CASSQVGDSPLHF.

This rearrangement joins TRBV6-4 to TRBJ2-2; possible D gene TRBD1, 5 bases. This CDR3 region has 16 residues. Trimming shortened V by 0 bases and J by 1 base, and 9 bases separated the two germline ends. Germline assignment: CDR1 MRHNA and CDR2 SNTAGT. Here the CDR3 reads CASSDSGQGNTGELFF. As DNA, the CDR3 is TGTGCCAGCAGTGACTCTGGGCAGGGGAACACCGGGGAGCTGTTTTTT.

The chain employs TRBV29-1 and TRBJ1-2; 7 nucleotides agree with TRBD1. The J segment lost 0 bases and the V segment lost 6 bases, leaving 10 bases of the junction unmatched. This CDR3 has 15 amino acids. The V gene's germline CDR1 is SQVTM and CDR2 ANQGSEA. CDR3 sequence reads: CSVGLGQPPNYGYTF. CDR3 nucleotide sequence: TGCAGCGTCGGATTGGGACAGCCACCTAACTATGGCTACACCTTC.

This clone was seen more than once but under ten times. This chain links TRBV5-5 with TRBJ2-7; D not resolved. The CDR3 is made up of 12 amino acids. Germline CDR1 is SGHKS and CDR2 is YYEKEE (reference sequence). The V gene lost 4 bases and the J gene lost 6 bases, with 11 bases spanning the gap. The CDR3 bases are TGTGCCAGCAGCCCAACAGATCTCGAGCAGTACTTC. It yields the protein CASSPTDLEQYF.

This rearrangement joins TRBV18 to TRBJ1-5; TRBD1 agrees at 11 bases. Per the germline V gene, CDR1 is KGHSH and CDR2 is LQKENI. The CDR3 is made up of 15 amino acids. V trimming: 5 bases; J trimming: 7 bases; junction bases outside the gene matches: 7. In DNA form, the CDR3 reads TGTGCCAGCTCAACGGGGACAGGGGGAATACAGCCCCAGCATTTT. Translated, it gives CASSTGTGGIQPQHF.

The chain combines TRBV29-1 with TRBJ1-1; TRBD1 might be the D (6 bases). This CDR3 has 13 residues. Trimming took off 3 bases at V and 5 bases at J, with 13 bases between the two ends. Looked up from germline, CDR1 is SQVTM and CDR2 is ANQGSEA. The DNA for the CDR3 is TGCAGCGTTGAGAGGGGGGGCCGAACTGAAGCTTTCTTT. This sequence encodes CSVERGGRTEAFF.

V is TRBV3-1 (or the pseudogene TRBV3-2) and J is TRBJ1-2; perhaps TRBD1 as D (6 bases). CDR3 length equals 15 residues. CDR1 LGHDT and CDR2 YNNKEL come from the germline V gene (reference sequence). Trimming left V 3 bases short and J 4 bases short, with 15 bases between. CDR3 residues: CASSHVAGGIYGYTF. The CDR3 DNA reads TGTGCCAGCAGCCATGTAGCGGGGGGCATCTATGGCTACACCTTC.

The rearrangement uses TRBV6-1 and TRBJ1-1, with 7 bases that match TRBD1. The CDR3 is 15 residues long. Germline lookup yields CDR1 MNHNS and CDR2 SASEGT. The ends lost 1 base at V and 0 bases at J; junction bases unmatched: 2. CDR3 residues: CASSEEDRVNTEAFF. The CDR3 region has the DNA TGTGCCAGCAGTGAAGAAGACAGGGTGAACACTGAAGCTTTCTTT.

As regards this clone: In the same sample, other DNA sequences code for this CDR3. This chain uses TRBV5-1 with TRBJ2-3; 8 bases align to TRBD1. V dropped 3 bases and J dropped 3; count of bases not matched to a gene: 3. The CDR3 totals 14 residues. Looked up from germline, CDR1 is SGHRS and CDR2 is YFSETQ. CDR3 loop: CASSSRQGTDTQYF. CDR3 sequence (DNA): TGCGCCAGCAGCTCGAGACAGGGGACAGATACGCAGTATTTT.

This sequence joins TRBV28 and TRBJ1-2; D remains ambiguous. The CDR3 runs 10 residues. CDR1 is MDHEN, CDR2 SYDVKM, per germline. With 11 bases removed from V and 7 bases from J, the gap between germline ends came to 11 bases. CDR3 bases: TGTGCCTCCTCCGCCGGTGGCTACACCTTC. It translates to CASSAGGYTF.

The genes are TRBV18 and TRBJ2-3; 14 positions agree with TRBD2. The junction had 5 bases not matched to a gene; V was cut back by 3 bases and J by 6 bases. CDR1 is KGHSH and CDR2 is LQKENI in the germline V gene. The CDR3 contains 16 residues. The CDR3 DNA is TGTGCCAGCTCACCTGGGACTAGCGGGGGTATGGATACGCAGTATTTT. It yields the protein CASSPGTSGGMDTQYF.

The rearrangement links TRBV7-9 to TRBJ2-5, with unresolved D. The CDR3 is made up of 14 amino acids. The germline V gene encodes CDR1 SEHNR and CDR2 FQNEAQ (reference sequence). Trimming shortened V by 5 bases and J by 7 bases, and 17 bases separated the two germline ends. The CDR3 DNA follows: TGTGCCAGCAGCCCCGAAGGATCCTCAGGGACCCAGTACTTC. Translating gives CASSPEGSSGTQYF.

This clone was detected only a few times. The CDR3 region has the DNA TGTGCCAGCAGGGGCGGGGCGAGCTCCTACAATGAGCAGTTCTTC. Translated: CASRGGASSYNEQFF. The chain recombines TRBV2 with TRBJ2-1, with D possibly TRBD2 on 6 matching bases. Germline-derived CDR1 and CDR2 are SNHLY and FYNNEI. The V and J ends lost 6 bases and 0 bases respectively, with 12 bases between them. The CDR3 consists of 15 residues.

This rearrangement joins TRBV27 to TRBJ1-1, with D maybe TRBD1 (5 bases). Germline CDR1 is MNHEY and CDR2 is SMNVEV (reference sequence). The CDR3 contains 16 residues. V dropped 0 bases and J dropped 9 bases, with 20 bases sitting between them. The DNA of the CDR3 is TGTGCCAGCAGTTTATCGCAGGACACGGCCCCTTCTCAAGCTTTCTTT. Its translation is CASSLSQDTAPSQAFF.

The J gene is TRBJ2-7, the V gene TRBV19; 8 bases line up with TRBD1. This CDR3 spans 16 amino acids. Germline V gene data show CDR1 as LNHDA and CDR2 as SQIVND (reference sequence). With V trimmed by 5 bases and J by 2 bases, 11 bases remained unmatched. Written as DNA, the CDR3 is TGTGCCAGTAGTCGTTCCGGGACAGGACTACCCTACGAGCAGTACTTC. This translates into CASSRSGTGLPYEQYF.

Written as DNA, the CDR3 is TGCGCCAGCAGCTTTGAACCATTAAGTGACCCGGCAGGAGATACGCAGTATTTT. Its protein product is CASSFEPLSDPAGDTQYF. This rearrangement joins TRBV5-1 to TRBJ2-3; D gene unclear. The V and J ends lost 2 bases and 5 bases respectively, with 24 bases between them. Germline CDR1 is SGHRS and CDR2 is YFSETQ. CDR3 length: 18 residues.